This T cell receptor beta chain originates from a study of early T cells in non-severe SARS-CoV-2 infection. TCRdb re-called the 5' RACE reads with MiXCR, one entry per CDR3 protein. The repertoire holds 40,000 to 60,000 distinct CDR3 sequences, with over 3.5% as singletons. The CDR3 is 15 amino acids. Looked up from germline, CDR1 is SEHNR and CDR2 is FQNEAQ (reference sequence). Trimming took 3 bases from V and 1 from J, leaving 12 bases between them. This clonotype was recorded many times. Sample: whole blood. This clonotype was sampled from an adult who was a healthcare worker with PCR-confirmed SARS-CoV-2 infection or an uninfected control (not recorded which). This rearrangement joins TRBV7-9 to TRBJ2-5; the D gene could be TRBD1 or TRBD2 (5 bases each). This CDR3 is CASSLGRARQETQYF. The CDR3 nucleotides are TGTGCCAGCAGCTTGGGGCGGGCCCGCCAAGAGACCCAGTACTTC. The full variable domain, with the rest looked up from reference TRBV7-9 and TRBJ2-5, is DTGVSQNPRHKITKRGQNVTFRCDPISEHNRLYWYRQTLGQGPEFLTYFQNEAQLEKSRLLSDRFSAERPKGSFSTLEIQRTEQGDSAMYLCASSLGRARQETQYFGPGTRLLVL.